One sample yielded the 22 T cell receptor beta chains listed below, sequenced in a study of metastatic and nonmetastatic thyroid tumors. Every patient was untreated before thyroid surgery. TCRdb redid the clone calls on the PCR reads using MiXCR. The data hold around 45,000 clones, with about 3.3% observed a single time. The sequencing input was blood. The receptors come from a female donor with papillary thyroid cancer or a benign thyroid nodule (not recorded which). Some clones in this sample may be carry-over from other donors' samples.

This clone showed up many times. The V and J genes are TRBV15 and TRBJ2-5, with 12 bases that match TRBD1. Unmatched junction bases numbered 14, after V lost 3 bases and J lost 0 bases. Germline assignment: CDR1 LNHNV and CDR2 YYDKDF (reference sequence). This CDR3 has 20 residues. The CDR3 DNA is TGTGCCACCAGCAGTGGCTGGGGCGGGACAGGGGGCTTGTACCAAGAGACCCAGTACTTC. Its protein is CATSSGWGGTGGLYQETQYF. Full variable domain (missing parts from reference TRBV15 and TRBJ2-5): DAMVIQNPRYQVTQFGKPVTLSCSQTLNHNVMYWYQQKSSQAPKLLFHYYDKDFNNEADTPDNFQSRRPNTSFCFLDIRSPGLGDTAMYLCATSSGWGGTGGLYQETQYFGPGTRLLVL.

The chain joins TRBV27 to TRBJ1-1; maybe TRBD1 (5 bases). The ends were cut back, 6 bases at V and 7 bases at J, with 12 bases in the middle. CDR1 MNHEY and CDR2 SMNVEV come from the germline V gene (reference sequence). The CDR3 runs 12 residues. CDR3 region: CASRGPAHEAFF. The CDR3 nucleotides read TGTGCCAGCAGGGGGCCTGCACATGAAGCTTTCTTT.

The chain uses TRBV12-3 or TRBV12-4 and TRBJ2-7; D possibly matches TRBD1 or TRBD2 (5 bases each). V was shortened by 0 bases and J by 5 bases, with 11 bases between the two germline ends. This CDR3 is 14 amino acids long. The CDR3 region is CASSLAQGENEQYF. In nucleotides, the CDR3 is TGTGCCAGCAGTTTAGCGCAGGGAGAAAACGAGCAGTACTTC.

This clone was seen a handful of times. Mismatch with germline at one junction end may stem from a read error. The chain employs TRBV25-1 and TRBJ2-1; D gene unclear. The germline gives CDR1 MGHDK, CDR2 SYGVNS. The CDR3 length is 13 residues. Written as DNA, the CDR3 is TGTGCAAGCAAACCCCCCGATCTCAATGAGCAGTTCTTC. Translating gives CASKPPDLNEQFF.

This clone was found many times. V is TRBV4-1 and J is TRBJ1-1; no firm D call. Trimming cost V 4 bases and J 2 bases, with 11 bases left between them. CDR1 is MGHRA, CDR2 YSYEKL, per germline. CDR3 length: 14 amino acids. CDR3 in DNA: TGCGCCAGCAGCCTCGGACCGAGAAACACTGAAGCTTTCTTT. It codes for CASSLGPRNTEAFF.

Notes on this clone: The junction departs from the called germline gene at one end, perhaps through a read error. This chain joins TRBV6-5 and TRBJ2-3; TRBD2 matches at 11 bases. There are 15 residues in the CDR3. Germline V gene data show CDR1 as MNHEY and CDR2 as SVGAGI. The CDR3 DNA is TGTGCCAGCATTTTAACTAGCGGGAGCACAGATACGCAATATTTT. This encodes CASILTSGSTDTQYF.

This clone was detected only a few times. The genes are TRBV11-3 and TRBJ1-1; TRBD1 might be the D (5 bases). V dropped 5 bases and J dropped 0 bases, with 7 bases sitting between them. The CDR3 extends over 13 amino acids. CDR1 and CDR2 from the germline V gene are SGHNT and YENEEA. Here the CDR3 DNA reads TGTGCCAGCAGCGCGGACATGAACACTGAAGCTTTCTTT. Its protein is CASSADMNTEAFF.

At least ten counts were recorded for this clone. V is TRBV14 and J is TRBJ1-3; D not certain. Germline CDR1 reads SGHDN; CDR2 reads FVKESK. The ends were cut back, 3 bases at V and 0 bases at J, with 15 bases in the middle. The CDR3 extends over 17 amino acids. The CDR3 DNA follows: TGTGCCAGCAGCCAGAGTTTGGTATCTCGCTCTGGAAACACCATATATTTT. It encodes CASSQSLVSRSGNTIYF. Together with reference TRBV14 and TRBJ1-3, the CDR3 gives the full variable domain: EAGVTQFPSHSVIEKGQTVTLRCDPISGHDNLYWYRRVMGKEIKFLLHFVKESKQDESGMPNNRFLAERTGGTYSTLKVQPAELEDSGVYFCASSQSLVSRSGNTIYFGEGSWLTVV.

The chain is built from TRBV2 and TRBJ2-3, with 7 nucleotides matching TRBD1. After removal of 8 bases from V and 3 bases from J, the junction contained 8 bases not matched to a gene. This CDR3 is built from 14 residues. The V gene's germline CDR1 is SNHLY and CDR2 FYNNEI. The CDR3 loop is CASLGGVRTDTQYF. The CDR3 DNA reads as TGTGCCAGCTTAGGGGGCGTCAGAACAGATACGCAGTATTTT. Full variable domain (remainder filled in from reference TRBV2 and TRBJ2-3): EPEVTQTPSHQVTQMGQEVILRCVPISNHLYFYWYRQILGQKVEFLVSFYNNEISEKSEIFDDQFSVERPDGSNFTLKIRSTKLEDSAMYFCASLGGVRTDTQYFGPGTRLTVL.

At least ten counts were recorded for this clone. The V gene is TRBV4-1, the J gene TRBJ1-4; D is unresolved. Per germline, CDR1 MGHRA and CDR2 YSYEKL. This CDR3 region has 17 residues. V was shortened by 4 bases and J by 0 bases, with 15 bases between the two germline ends. The CDR3 DNA reads TGCGCCAGCAGCCCCATCGGCCCAATTGCAACTAATGAAAAACTGTTTTTT. It codes for CASSPIGPIATNEKLFF.

The genes are TRBV19 and TRBJ2-1; 9 bases map to TRBD2. V lost 4 bases, J lost 5 bases, and 9 bases stayed unmatched. In germline, CDR1 is LNHDA, CDR2 SQIVND (reference sequence). The CDR3 has 16 amino acids. The CDR3 sequence is CASSRGASGTHNEQFF. The CDR3 DNA reads TGTGCCAGTAGTAGGGGGGCTAGCGGGACCCACAATGAGCAGTTCTTC.

This clone showed up many times. The rearrangement joins TRBV12-3 or TRBV12-4 to TRBJ1-3; tentative D call: TRBD1 (6 bases). The CDR3 consists of 14 residues. Trimming took 7 bases from V and 3 from J, leaving 13 bases between them. CDR3 protein: CASMGGAVGNTIYF. CDR3 bases: TGTGCCAGCATGGGGGGGGCAGTTGGAAACACCATATATTTT.

Many counts were recorded for this clone. The chain joins TRBV11-2 to TRBJ2-5, with 10 bases that match TRBD1. The CDR3 is 15 amino acids. Germline V gene lookup returns CDR1 SGHAT and CDR2 FQNNGV. The V gene end was trimmed by 5 bases and the J gene end by 2 bases; junction bases not matched to a gene: 5. CDR3 nucleotide sequence: TGTGCCAGCAGCCCATCGGACAGGGGGCAAGAGACCCAGTACTTC. Its protein product is CASSPSDRGQETQYF.

This clone showed up many times. The chain combines TRBV7-9 with TRBJ1-2, with a possible D match to TRBD1 (5 bases). Germline CDR1 is SEHNR and CDR2 is FQNEAQ (reference sequence). V was cut by 3 bases and J by 4 bases, with 12 bases left in between. This CDR3 has 14 residues. The CDR3 sequence is CASSFRESIYGYTF. CDR3 coding DNA: TGTGCCAGCAGCTTCAGGGAGTCTATCTATGGCTACACCTTC. The variable domain in full, completed from reference TRBV7-9 and TRBJ1-2, reads DTGVSQNPRHKITKRGQNVTFRCDPISEHNRLYWYRQTLGQGPEFLTYFQNEAQLEKSRLLSDRFSAERPKGSFSTLEIQRTEQGDSAMYLCASSFRESIYGYTFGSGTRLTVV.

This clone occurred many times. The rearrangement uses TRBV30 and TRBJ1-5; 7 bases map to TRBD1. The CDR3 runs to 12 residues. Trimming took 5 bases from V and 4 from J; bases not matched to a gene: 2. From germline, CDR1 is GTSNPN and CDR2 SVGIG (reference sequence). The CDR3 coding sequence is TGTGCCTGGGGGACAGAAAATCAGCCCCAGCATTTT. Its protein is CAWGTENQPQHF.

This clone was observed at least ten times. This chain connects TRBV9 to TRBJ2-3; D is uncertain. The V gene's germline CDR1 is SGDLS and CDR2 YYNGEE. Trimming took off 3 bases at V and 2 bases at J, with 4 bases between the two ends. The length of the CDR3 is 12 residues. The CDR3 coding sequence is TGTGCCAGCAGCGGGTTCACAGATACGCAGTATTTT. It translates to CASSGFTDTQYF. Complete variable domain (other parts from reference TRBV9 and TRBJ2-3): DSGVTQTPKHLITATGQRVTLRCSPRSGDLSVYWYQQSLDQGLQFLIQYYNGEERAKGNILERFSAQQFPDLHSELNLSSLELGDSALYFCASSGFTDTQYFGPGTRLTVL.

This clone was counted many times. V gene TRBV20-1 combines with J gene TRBJ1-5; D may be TRBD1 (6 bases). The CDR3 is 13 residues long. V gave up 7 bases and J gave up 8 bases, with 18 bases separating them. Germline CDR1 is DFQATT and CDR2 is SNEGSKA (reference sequence). The CDR3 DNA reads as TGCAGTGGTACAGGGTATCAAGGAGAGCCCCAGCATTTT. Protein: CSGTGYQGEPQHF.

This clone turned up a few times. The chain links TRBV20-1 to TRBJ2-3; 8 bases fit TRBD2. J gave up 1 base and V 2 bases, and 5 bases lay outside the gene matches. Germline V gene lookup returns CDR1 DFQATT and CDR2 SNEGSKA (reference sequence). The CDR3 contains 15 residues. The CDR3 protein is CSARPGLVRTDTQYF. The CDR3 DNA is TGCAGTGCTAGACCGGGACTAGTCCGCACAGATACGCAGTATTTT.

This clone was seen ten or more times. The J gene is TRBJ2-3, the V gene TRBV20-1, with 9 bases fitting TRBD2. The junction had 9 bases not matched to a gene; V was cut back by 2 bases and J by 6 bases. The CDR3 covers 15 residues. Germline CDR1 is DFQATT and CDR2 is SNEGSKA (reference sequence). This CDR3 reads CSARMAGGPGDTQYF. CDR3 bases: TGCAGTGCTAGAATGGCGGGAGGGCCGGGGGATACGCAGTATTTT.

This clone has at least ten counts. The chain has TRBV20-1 and TRBJ2-5; 12 bases map to TRBD2. The germline V gene encodes CDR1 DFQATT and CDR2 SNEGSKA (reference sequence). The CDR3 consists of 15 residues. Trimming cost V 6 bases and J 4 bases; bases outside gene matches: 9. This CDR3 is CSALLAGGPSETQYF. Here the CDR3 DNA reads TGCAGTGCGCTCCTAGCGGGAGGGCCCTCAGAGACCCAGTACTTC.

This chain joins TRBV6-1 and TRBJ1-6; D unresolved. Trimming took off 7 bases at V and 0 bases at J, with 10 bases between the two ends. The CDR3 has 15 amino acids. Looked up from germline, CDR1 is MNHNS and CDR2 is SASEGT. In nucleotides, the CDR3 is TGTGCCAGCACACAAGGGAACTCCTATAATTCACCCCTCCACTTT. It translates to CASTQGNSYNSPLHF.

This clone turned up a few times. The junction departs from the called germline gene at one end, perhaps through a read error. The chain's CDR3 is CAGSRQENTEAFF. CDR3 coding DNA: TGTGCCGGCAGCAGGCAGGAAAACACTGAAGCTTTCTTT. The chain employs TRBV7-9 and TRBJ1-1; D ambiguous. This CDR3 region has 13 residues. The germline V gene encodes CDR1 SEHNR and CDR2 FQNEAQ (reference sequence).